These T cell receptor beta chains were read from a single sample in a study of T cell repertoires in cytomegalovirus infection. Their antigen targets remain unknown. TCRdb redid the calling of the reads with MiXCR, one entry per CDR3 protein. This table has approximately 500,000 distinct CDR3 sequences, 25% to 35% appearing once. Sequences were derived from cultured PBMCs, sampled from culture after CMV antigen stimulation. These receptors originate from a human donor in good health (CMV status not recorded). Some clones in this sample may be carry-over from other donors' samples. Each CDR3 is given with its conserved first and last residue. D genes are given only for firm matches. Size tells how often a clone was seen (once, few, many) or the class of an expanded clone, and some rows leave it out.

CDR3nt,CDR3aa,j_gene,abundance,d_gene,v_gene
TGTGCCAGCAGCTTAGACCCGCAGAGCTACGAGCAGTACTTC,CASSLDPQSYEQYF,TRBJ2-7,many,-,TRBV7-6
TGTGCTAGTGCCCTAATCCCCAGCTCCTACGAGCAGTACTTC,CASALIPSSYEQYF,TRBJ2-7,-,-,TRBV12-5
TGTGCCAGCAGTCGCGGACAGGAACTAGCCAAAAACATTCAGTACTTC,CASSRGQELAKNIQYF,TRBJ2-4,-,TRBD1,TRBV28
TGTGCCATCAGACAATCACTAGCGGGAGTCCAAGAGACCCAGTACTTC,CAIRQSLAGVQETQYF,TRBJ2-5,-,TRBD2,TRBV10-3
TGCAGTGCTAGTCCCCCACAGCCCACAGATACGCAGTATTTT,CSASPPQPTDTQYF,TRBJ2-3,-,-,TRBV20-1
TGTGCCAGCAGCAAGTCTCGTGAGCCCTCCTACAATGAGCAGTTCTTC,CASSKSREPSYNEQFF,TRBJ2-1,-,-,TRBV12-3/TRBV12-4
TGCGCCAGCAGTCAACTAGCGCAATCCTACAATGAGCAGTTCTTC,CASSQLAQSYNEQFF,TRBJ2-1,once,TRBD2,TRBV5-1
TGTGCCAGCAGCTTAGATACCTTGCCAGTACAGGATACGCAGTATTTT,CASSLDTLPVQDTQYF,TRBJ2-3,many,-,TRBV7-2
TGCAGTGCTAGAGTGGGGATAAACTACAATGAGCAGTTCTTC,CSARVGINYNEQFF,TRBJ2-1,few,-,TRBV20-1
TGTGCCAGCAGCTTAGTAGCTAACGCAGCCTATGGCTACACCTTC,CASSLVANAAYGYTF,TRBJ1-2,few,-,TRBV7-2